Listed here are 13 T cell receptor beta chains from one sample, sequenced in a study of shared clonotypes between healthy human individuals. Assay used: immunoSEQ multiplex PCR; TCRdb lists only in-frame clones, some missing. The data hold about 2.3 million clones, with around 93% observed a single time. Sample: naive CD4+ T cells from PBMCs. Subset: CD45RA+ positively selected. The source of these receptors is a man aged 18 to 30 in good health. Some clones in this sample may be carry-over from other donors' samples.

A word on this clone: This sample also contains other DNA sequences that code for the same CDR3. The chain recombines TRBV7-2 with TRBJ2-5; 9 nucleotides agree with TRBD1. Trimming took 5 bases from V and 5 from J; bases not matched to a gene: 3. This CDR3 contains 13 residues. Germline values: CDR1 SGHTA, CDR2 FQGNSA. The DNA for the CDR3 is TGTGCCAGCAGCCCAGGACAGGGGGAGACCCAGTACTTC. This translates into CASSPGQGETQYF.

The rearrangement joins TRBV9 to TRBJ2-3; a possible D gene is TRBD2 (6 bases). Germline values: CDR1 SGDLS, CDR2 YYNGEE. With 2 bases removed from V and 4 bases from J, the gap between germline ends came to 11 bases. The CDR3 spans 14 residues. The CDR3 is CASSVTGRADTQYF. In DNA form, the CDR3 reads TGTGCCAGCAGCGTGACCGGGAGAGCAGATACGCAGTATTTT.

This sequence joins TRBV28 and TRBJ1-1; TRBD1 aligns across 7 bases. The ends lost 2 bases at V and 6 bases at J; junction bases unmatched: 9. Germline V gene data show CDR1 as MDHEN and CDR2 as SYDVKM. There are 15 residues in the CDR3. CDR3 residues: CASSLSLRGGAEAFF. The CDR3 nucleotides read TGTGCCAGCAGTTTAAGCCTCAGGGGGGGCGCTGAAGCTTTCTTT.

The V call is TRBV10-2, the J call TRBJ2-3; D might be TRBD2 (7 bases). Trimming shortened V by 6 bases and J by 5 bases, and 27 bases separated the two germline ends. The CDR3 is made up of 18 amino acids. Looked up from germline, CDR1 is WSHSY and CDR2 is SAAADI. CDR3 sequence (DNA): TGCGCCAGCAGAGCCGTAGGGGGGAGGGCGGCCGGGGTAGATACGCAGTATTTT. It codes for CASRAVGGRAAGVDTQYF.

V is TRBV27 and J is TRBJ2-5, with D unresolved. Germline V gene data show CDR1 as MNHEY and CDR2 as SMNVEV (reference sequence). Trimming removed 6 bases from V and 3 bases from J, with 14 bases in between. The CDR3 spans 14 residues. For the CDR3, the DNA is TGTGCCAGCAGCTCTATAGGGCAGGAAGAGACCCAGTACTTC. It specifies CASSSIGQEETQYF.

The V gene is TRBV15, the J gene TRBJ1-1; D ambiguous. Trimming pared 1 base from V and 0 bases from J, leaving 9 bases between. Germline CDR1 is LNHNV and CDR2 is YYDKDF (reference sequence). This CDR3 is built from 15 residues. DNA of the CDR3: TGTGCCACCAGCAGAGCACCGGGGATGAACACTGAAGCTTTCTTT. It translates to CATSRAPGMNTEAFF. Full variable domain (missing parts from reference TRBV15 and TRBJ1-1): DAMVIQNPRYQVTQFGKPVTLSCSQTLNHNVMYWYQQKSSQAPKLLFHYYDKDFNNEADTPDNFQSRRPNTSFCFLDIRSPGLGDTAMYLCATSRAPGMNTEAFFGQGTRLTVV.

The CDR3 sequence: CASSRLQEKLFF. CDR3 DNA sequence: TGTGCCAGCAGCAGACTCCAAGAAAAACTGTTTTTT. The chain carries TRBV21-1 and TRBJ1-4. TRBV21-1 is an annotated pseudogene. CDR3 size: 12 residues.

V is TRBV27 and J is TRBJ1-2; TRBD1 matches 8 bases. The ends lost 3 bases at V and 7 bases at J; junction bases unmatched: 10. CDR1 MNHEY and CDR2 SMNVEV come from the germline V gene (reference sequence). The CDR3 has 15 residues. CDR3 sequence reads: CASSFVQGATGGYTF. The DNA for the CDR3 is TGTGCCAGCAGTTTCGTGCAGGGGGCAACGGGTGGCTACACCTTC.

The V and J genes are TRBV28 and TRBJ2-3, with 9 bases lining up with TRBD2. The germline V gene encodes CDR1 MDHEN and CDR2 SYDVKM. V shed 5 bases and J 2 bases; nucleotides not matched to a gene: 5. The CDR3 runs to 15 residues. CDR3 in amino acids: CASSDSGRPTDTQYF. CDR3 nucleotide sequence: TGTGCCAGCAGTGATAGCGGGAGACCCACAGATACGCAGTATTTT.

CDR3 in DNA: TGTGCCAGCAGCTTGATCGGACAGCAAGCTTTCTTT. Translating it yields CASSLIGQQAFF. The rearrangement joins TRBV5-8 to TRBJ1-1, with D perhaps matching TRBD1 (6 bases). There are 12 residues in the CDR3. The V end lost 1 base, the J end lost 9 bases, and 10 bases lay between the germline ends. CDR1 SGHTS and CDR2 YDEGEE come from the germline V gene.

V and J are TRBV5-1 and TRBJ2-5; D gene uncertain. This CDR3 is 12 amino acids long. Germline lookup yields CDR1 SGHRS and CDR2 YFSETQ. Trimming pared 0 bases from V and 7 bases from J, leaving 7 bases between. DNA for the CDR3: TGCGCCAGCAGCTTGGAGACTGGGACCCAGTACTTC. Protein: CASSLETGTQYF.

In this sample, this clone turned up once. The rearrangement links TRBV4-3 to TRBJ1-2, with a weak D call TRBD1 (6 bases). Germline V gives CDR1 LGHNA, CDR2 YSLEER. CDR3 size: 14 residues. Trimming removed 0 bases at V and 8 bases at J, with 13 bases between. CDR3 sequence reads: CASSQDSLGGGYTF. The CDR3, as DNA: TGCGCCAGCAGCCAAGATTCGCTAGGGGGAGGCTACACCTTC.

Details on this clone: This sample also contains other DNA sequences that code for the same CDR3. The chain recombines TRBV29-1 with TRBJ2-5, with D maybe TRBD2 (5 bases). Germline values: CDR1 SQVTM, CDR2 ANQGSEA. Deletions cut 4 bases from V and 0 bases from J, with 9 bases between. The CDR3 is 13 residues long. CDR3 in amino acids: CSVARRDQETQYF. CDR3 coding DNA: TGCAGCGTTGCCAGGCGGGACCAAGAGACCCAGTACTTC.